The T cell receptor beta chain under discussion was sequenced for a study of control samples from healthy donors and cancer patients. Data came from immunoSEQ multiplex PCR; TCRdb stores just in-frame clones and leaves some out. The sample consists of around 200,000 clones, 91% of them appearing once. The germline V gene has CDR1 MGHRA and CDR2 YSYEKL. There are 16 residues in the CDR3. V shed 0 bases and J 2 bases; nucleotides not matched to a gene: 2. Sequencing was performed on blood. This receptor was taken from a woman in her 30s in good health. The rearrangement joins TRBV4-1 to TRBJ2-1, with 9 bases identical to TRBD2. CDR3 DNA: TGCGCCAGCAGCCAAGATGGCGGGGGGGCCTACAATGAGCAGTTCTTC. Its translation: CASSQDGGGAYNEQFF.